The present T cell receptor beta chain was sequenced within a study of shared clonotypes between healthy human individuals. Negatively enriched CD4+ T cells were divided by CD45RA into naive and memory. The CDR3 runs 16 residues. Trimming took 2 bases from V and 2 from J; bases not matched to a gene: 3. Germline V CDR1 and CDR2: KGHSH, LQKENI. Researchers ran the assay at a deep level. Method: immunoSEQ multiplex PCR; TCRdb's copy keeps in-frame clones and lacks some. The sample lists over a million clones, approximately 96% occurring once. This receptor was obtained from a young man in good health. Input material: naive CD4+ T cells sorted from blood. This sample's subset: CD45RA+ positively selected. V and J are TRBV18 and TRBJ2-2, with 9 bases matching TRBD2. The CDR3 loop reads CASSPGGTSNTGELFF. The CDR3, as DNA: TGTGCCAGCTCACCAGGGGGGACTAGCAACACCGGGGAGCTGTTTTTT.